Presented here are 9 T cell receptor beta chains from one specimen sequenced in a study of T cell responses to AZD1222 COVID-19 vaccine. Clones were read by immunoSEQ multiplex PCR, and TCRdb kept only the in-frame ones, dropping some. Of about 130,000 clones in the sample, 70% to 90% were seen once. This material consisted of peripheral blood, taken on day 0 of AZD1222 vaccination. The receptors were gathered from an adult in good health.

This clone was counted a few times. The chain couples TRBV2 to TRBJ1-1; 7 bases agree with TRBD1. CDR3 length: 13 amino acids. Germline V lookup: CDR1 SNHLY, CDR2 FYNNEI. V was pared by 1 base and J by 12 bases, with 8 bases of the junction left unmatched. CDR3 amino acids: CASSEGLGQLTFF. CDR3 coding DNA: TGTGCCAGCAGTGAAGGCCTGGGACAGCTAACTTTCTTT.

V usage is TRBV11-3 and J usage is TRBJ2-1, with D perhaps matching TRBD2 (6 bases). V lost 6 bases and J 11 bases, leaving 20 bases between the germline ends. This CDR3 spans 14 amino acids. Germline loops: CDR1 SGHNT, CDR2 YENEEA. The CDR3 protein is CASSRRGKSIQQFF. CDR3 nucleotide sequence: TGTGCCAGCAGTCGGCGGGGCAAGAGTATTCAGCAGTTCTTC.

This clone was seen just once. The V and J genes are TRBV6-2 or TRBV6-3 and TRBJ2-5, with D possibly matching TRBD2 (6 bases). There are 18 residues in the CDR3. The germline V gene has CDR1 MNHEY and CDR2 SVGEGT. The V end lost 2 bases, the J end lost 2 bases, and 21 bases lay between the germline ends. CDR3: CASSYLSGEAGRQETQYF. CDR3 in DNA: TGTGCCAGCAGTTACCTTTCAGGAGAAGCGGGCCGACAAGAGACCCAGTACTTC.

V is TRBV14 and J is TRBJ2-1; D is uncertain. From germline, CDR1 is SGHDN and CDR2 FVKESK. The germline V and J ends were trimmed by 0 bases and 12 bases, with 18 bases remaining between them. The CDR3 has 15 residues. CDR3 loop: CASSQDLRIWAGQFF. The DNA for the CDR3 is TGTGCCAGCAGCCAAGATCTTCGGATTTGGGCAGGGCAGTTCTTC.

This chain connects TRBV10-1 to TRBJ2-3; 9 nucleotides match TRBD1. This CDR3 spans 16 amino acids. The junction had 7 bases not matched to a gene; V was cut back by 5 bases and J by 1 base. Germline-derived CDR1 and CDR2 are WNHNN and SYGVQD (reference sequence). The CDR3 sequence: CASSPLGTGRTDTQYF. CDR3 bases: TGCGCCAGCAGTCCCTTGGGGACAGGGCGCACAGATACGCAGTATTTT.

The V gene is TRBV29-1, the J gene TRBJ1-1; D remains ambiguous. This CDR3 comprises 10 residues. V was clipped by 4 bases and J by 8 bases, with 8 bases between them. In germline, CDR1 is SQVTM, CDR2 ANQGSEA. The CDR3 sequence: CSVAGNEAFF. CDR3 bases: TGCAGCGTTGCCGGGAACGAAGCTTTCTTT.

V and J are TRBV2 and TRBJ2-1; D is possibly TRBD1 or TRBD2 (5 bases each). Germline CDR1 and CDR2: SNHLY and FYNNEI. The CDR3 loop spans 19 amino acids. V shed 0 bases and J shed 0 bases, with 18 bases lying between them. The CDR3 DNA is TGTGCCAGCAGTGAAGCGCTCGGGGCTAGCTCTACCTCCTACAATGAGCAGTTCTTC. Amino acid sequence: CASSEALGASSTSYNEQFF. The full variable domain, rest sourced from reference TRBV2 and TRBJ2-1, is EPEVTQTPSHQVTQMGQEVILRCVPISNHLYFYWYRQILGQKVEFLVSFYNNEISEKSEIFDDQFSVERPDGSNFTLKIRSTKLEDSAMYFCASSEALGASSTSYNEQFFGPGTRLTVL.

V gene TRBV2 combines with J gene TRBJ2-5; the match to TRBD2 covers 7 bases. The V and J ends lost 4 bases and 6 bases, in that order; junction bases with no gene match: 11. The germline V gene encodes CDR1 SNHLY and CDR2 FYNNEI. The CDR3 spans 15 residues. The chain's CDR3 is CASSVWDYGEQTQYF. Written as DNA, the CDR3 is TGTGCCAGCAGTGTTTGGGACTACGGGGAACAGACCCAGTACTTC.

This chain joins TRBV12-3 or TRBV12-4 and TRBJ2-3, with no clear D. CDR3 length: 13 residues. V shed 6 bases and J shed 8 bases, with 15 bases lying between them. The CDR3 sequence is CASRADRLGTQYF. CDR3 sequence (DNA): TGTGCCAGCAGAGCCGACCGCCTAGGTACGCAGTATTTT.